This TCR beta chain was profiled in a study of blood T cell repertoires in COVID-19. Whole-study context: PBMCs, B-cell-depleted T cells, or T cells were the source of the cDNA or gDNA that made up the material.

Germline CDR1 and CDR2: SGHVS and FNYEAQ. The ends were cut back, 1 base at V and 8 bases at J, with 14 bases in the middle. CDR3 length equals 14 residues. TCRdb's table, derived via immunoSEQ multiplex PCR, lists solely in-frame clones and lacks some. The sample comprises 150,000 or so clones, about 80% of which are singletons, and approximately 18% rests with the top ten. This clonotype was sampled from a woman aged 80 or over with acute or convalescent COVID-19. This chain connects TRBV7-6 to TRBJ1-2; a weak D match, TRBD1 (5 bases). The sample comprised peripheral blood. The CDR3 DNA is TGTGCCAGCAGCTTAGGGTATAGGGGAGGAGGCTACACCTTC. This translates into CASSLGYRGGGYTF.